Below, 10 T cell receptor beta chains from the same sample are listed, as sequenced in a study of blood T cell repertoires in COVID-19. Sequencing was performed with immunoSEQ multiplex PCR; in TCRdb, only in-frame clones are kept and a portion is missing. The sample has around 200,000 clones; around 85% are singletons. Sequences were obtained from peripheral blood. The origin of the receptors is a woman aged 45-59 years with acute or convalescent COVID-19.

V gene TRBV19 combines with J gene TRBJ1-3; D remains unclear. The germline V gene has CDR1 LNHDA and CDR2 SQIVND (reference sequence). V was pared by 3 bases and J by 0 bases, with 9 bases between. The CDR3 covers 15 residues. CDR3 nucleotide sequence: TGTGCCAGTAGTATCAGTACAGACTCTGGAAACACCATATATTTT. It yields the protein CASSISTDSGNTIYF.

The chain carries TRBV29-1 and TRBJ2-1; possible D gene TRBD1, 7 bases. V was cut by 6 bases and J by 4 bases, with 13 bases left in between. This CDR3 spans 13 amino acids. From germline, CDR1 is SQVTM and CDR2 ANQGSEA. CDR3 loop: CSVSTGTYNEQFF. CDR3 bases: TGCAGCGTGTCGACAGGGACTTACAATGAGCAGTTCTTC.

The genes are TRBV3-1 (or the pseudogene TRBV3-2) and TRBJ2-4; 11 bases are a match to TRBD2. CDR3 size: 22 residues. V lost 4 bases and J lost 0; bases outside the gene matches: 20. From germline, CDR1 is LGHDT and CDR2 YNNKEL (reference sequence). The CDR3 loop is CASSLGGGRLAGGPLAKNIQYF. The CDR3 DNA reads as TGTGCCAGCAGCCTCGGAGGGGGGCGCCTAGCGGGAGGACCACTAGCCAAAAACATTCAGTACTTC.

This CDR3 is CASSRGRGSPPGANVLTF. The CDR3 DNA reads TGTGCCAGCAGCCGAGGAAGGGGGTCCCCTCCTGGGGCCAACGTCCTGACTTTC. This rearrangement joins TRBV3-1 (or the pseudogene TRBV3-2) to TRBJ2-6, with a possible D match to TRBD1 (6 bases). This CDR3 spans 18 amino acids. The germline CDR1 and CDR2 sequences are LGHDT and YNNKEL (reference sequence). V dropped 4 bases and J dropped 2 bases, with 18 bases sitting between them.

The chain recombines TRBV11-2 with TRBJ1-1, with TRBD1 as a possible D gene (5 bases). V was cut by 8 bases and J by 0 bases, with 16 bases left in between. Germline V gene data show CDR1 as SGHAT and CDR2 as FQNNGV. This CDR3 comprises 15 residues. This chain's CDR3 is CASRPEKGLNTEAFF. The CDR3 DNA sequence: TGTGCCAGCCGCCCAGAGAAGGGGCTGAACACTGAAGCTTTCTTT. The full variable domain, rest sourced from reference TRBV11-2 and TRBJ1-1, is EAGVAQSPRYKIIEKRQSVAFWCNPISGHATLYWYQQILGQGPKLLIQFQNNGVVDDSQLPKDRFSAERLKGVDSTLKIQPAKLEDSAVYLCASRPEKGLNTEAFFGQGTRLTVV.

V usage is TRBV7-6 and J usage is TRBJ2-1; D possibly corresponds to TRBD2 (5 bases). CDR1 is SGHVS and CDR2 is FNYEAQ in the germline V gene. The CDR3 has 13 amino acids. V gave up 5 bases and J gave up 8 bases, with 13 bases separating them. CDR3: CASSVLRVDEQFF. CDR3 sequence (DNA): TGTGCCAGCAGCGTTCTGCGGGTGGATGAGCAGTTCTTC. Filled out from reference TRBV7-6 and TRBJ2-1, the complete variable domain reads GAGVSQSPRYKVTKRGQDVALRCDPISGHVSLYWYRQALGQGPEFLTYFNYEAQQDKSGLPNDRFSAERPEGSISTLTIQRTEQRDSAMYRCASSVLRVDEQFFGPGTRLTVL.

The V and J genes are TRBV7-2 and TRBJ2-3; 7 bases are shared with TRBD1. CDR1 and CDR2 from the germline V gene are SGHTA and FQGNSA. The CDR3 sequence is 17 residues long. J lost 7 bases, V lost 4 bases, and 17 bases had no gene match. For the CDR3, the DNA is TGTGCCAGCAGCTCCGGACAGGAGAATATCGCACGACATACGCAGTATTTT. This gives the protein CASSSGQENIARHTQYF.

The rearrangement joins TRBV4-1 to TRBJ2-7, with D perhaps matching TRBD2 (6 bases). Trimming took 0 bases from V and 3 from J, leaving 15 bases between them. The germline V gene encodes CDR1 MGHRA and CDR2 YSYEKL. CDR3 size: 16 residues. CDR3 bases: TGCGCCAGCAGCCAAGAGGAGGGGACGATCCGCTACGAGCAGTACTTC. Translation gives CASSQEEGTIRYEQYF.

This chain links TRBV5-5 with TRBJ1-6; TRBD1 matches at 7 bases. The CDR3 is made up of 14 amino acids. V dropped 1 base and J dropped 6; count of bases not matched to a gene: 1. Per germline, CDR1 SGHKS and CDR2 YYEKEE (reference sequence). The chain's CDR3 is CASSLWDSNSPLHF. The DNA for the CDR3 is TGTGCCAGCAGCTTGTGGGACAGTAATTCACCCCTCCACTTT.

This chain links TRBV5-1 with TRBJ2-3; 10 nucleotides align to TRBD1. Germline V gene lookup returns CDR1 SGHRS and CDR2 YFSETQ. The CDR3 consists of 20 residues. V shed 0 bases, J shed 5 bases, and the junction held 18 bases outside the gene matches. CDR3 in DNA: TGCGCCAGCAGCTTGGAGGGTCGAACGGTGACAGGGGGCGACGGAGATACGCAGTATTTT. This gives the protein CASSLEGRTVTGGDGDTQYF.